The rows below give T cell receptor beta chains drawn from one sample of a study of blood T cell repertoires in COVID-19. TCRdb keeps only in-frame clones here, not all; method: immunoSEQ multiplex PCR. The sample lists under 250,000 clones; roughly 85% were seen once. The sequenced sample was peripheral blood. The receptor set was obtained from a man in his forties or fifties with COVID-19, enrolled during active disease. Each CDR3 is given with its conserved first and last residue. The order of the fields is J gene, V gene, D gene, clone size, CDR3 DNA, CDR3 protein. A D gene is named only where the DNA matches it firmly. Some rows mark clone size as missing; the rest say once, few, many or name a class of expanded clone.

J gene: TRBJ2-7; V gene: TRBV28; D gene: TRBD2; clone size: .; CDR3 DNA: TGTGCCAGCAGCCGGTTTAGTAGCGGGGGTTACGAGCAGTACTTC; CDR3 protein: CASSRFSSGGYEQYF
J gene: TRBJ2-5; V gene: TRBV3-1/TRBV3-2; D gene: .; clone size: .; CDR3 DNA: TGTGCCAGCAGCCAAGGGACGGGAAAGATTGAGACCCAGTACTTC; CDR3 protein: CASSQGTGKIETQYF
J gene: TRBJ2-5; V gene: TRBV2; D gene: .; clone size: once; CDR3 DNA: TGTGCCAGCAGTGAATTTGTGGGGGGAGAGACCCAGTACTTC; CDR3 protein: CASSEFVGGETQYF
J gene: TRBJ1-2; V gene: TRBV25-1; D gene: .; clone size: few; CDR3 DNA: TGTGCCAGCAGTGAATGGGGTGGAGGATCTAACTATGGCTACACCTTC; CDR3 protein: CASSEWGGGSNYGYTF
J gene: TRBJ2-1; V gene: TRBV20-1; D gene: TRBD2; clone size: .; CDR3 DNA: TGCAGTGCTAGTGACGGGGGGGCCTATCCCTTCAATGAGCAGTTCTTC; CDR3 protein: CSASDGGAYPFNEQFF
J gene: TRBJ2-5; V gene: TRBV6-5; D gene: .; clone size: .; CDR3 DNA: TGTGCCAGCAGTTACGGAGGCACCCAAGAGACCCAGTACTTC; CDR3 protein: CASSYGGTQETQYF
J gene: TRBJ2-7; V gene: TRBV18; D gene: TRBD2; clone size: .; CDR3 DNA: TGTGCCAGCTCACCACCTAACGGGGGGGTCTCCTACGAGCAGTACTTC; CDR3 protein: CASSPPNGGVSYEQYF
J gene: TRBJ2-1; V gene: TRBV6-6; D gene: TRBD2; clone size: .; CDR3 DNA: TGTGCCAGCAGGGAACCAGGACTAGCGTCCGCTGAGCAGTTCTTC; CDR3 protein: CASREPGLASAEQFF
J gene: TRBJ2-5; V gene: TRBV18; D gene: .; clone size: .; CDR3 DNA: TGTGCCAGCTCACCAATGGCGGTTCAAGAGACCCAGTACTTC; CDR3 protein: CASSPMAVQETQYF
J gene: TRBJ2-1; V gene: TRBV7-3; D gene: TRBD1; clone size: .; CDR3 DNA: TGTGCCAGCAGCCCCAACCGACAGGGTAATGAGCAGTTCTTC; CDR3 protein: CASSPNRQGNEQFF
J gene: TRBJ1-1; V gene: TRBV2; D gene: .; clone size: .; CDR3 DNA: TGTGCCAGCAGTGCAGACCGCAGGGGATTCGACACTGAAGCTTTCTTT; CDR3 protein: CASSADRRGFDTEAFF
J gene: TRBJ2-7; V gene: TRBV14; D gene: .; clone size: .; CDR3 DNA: TGTGCCAGCAGCCAAGAGAGGGTTGTGCAGTACTTC; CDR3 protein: CASSQERVVQYF
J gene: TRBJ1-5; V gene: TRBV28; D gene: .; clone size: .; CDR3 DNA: TGTGCCAGCAGGGGGGCCCGAGGGTCACGTCAGCCCCAGCATTTT; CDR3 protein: CASRGARGSRQPQHF
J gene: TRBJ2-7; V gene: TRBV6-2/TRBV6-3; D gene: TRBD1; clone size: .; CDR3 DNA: TGTGCCAGCAGTACCCGGACAGGGCCCGAGTACGAGCAGTACTTC; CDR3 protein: CASSTRTGPEYEQYF
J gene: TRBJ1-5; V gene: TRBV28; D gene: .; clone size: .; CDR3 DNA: TGTGCCAGCAGTTTGGGCAGTATCAATCAGCCCCAGCATTTT; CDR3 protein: CASSLGSINQPQHF
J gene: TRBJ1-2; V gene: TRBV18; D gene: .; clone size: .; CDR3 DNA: TGTGCCAGCTCACCCCGACAGGTCGCTAACTATGGCTACACCTTC; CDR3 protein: CASSPRQVANYGYTF
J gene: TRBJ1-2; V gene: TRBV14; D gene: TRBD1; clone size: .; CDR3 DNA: TGTGCCAGCAGCCCTGGGGCAGGGGGCGGCCGCTATGGCTACACCTTC; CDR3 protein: CASSPGAGGGRYGYTF
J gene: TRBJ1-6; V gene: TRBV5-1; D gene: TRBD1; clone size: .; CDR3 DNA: TGCGCCAGCAGCCCACCGGGACAGGGGGCGACCACCCTCCACTTT; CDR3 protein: CASSPPGQGATTLHF
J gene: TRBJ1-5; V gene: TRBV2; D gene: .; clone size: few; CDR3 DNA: TGTGCCAGCAGTGACCGCGGGGTTGGGCAGCCCCAGCATTTT; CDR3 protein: CASSDRGVGQPQHF
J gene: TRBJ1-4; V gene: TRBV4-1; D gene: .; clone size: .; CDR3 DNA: TGCGCCAGCAGCCATGCCGGGATCTATACTGAAAAACTGTTTTTT; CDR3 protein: CASSHAGIYTEKLFF
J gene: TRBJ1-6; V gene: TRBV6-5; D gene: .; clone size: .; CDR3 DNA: TGTGCCAGCAGTTCGGCAGGGGTGACTTCACCCCTCCACTTT; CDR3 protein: CASSSAGVTSPLHF
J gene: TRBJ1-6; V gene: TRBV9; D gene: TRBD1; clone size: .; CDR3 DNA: TGTGCCAGCAGCCGGACAGGGGATAATTCACCCCTCCACTTT; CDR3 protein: CASSRTGDNSPLHF
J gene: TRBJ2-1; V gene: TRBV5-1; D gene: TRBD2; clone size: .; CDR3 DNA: TGCGCCAGCAGCTTGACTAGCGGGGTCTACAATGAGCAGTTCTTC; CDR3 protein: CASSLTSGVYNEQFF
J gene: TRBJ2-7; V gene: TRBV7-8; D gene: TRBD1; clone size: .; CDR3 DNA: TGTGCCAGCAGCATTGGGACAGGGGCCTACGAGCAGTACTTC; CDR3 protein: CASSIGTGAYEQYF
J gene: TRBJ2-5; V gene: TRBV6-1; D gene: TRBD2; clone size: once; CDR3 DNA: TGTGCCAGCAGTGAAGGGAGCGGGGGAGAGACCCAGTACTTC; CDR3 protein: CASSEGSGGETQYF
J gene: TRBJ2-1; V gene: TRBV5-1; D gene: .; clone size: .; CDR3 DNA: TGCGCCAGCAGCTTGGGAATCGGGAGCTCCTACAATGAGCAGTTCTTC; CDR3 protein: CASSLGIGSSYNEQFF
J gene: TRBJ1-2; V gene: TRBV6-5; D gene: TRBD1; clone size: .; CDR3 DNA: TGTGCCAGCACCCGGGACAGGGGGCTTGGCTACACCTTC; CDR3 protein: CASTRDRGLGYTF
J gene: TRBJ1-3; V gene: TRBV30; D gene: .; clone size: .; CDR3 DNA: TGTGCCTGGAATAGGGGTCCATACTCTGGAAACACCATATATTTT; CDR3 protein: CAWNRGPYSGNTIYF
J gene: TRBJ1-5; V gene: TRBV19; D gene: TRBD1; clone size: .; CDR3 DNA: TGTGCCAGTAGACGGACAGGGGGCCGTCAGCCCCAGCATTTT; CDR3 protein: CASRRTGGRQPQHF
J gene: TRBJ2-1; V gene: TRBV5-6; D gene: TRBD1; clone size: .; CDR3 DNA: TGTGCCAGCAGCCTGGACAGGGTTGGCTACAATGAGCAGTTCTTC; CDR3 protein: CASSLDRVGYNEQFF
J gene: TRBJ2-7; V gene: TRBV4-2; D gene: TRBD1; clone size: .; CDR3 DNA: TGTGCCAGCAGCCCCAGGACAGGACACTACGAGCAGTACTTC; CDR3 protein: CASSPRTGHYEQYF
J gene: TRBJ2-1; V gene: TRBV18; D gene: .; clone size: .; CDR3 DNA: TGTGCCAGCTCGCCTGACAGGCAACCCTCCTACAATGAGCAGTTCTTC; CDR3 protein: CASSPDRQPSYNEQFF
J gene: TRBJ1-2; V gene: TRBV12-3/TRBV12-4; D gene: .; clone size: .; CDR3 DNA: TGTGCCAGCAGGCCTCCTATGAACTATGGCTACACCTTC; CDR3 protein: CASRPPMNYGYTF
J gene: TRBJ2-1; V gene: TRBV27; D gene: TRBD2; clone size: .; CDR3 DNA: TGTGCCAGCAGTCCAACCGGGACTAGCGGGTGGAAGCAGTTCTTC; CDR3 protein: CASSPTGTSGWKQFF
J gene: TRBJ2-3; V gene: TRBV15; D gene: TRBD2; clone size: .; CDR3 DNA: TGTGCCACCAGAAGCGGGGGGGTTCGAACAGATACGCAGTATTTT; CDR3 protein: CATRSGGVRTDTQYF
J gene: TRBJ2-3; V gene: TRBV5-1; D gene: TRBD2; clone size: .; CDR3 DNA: TGCGCCAGCAGCCCGTGGGGACTAGAGACCACAGATACGCAGTATTTT; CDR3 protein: CASSPWGLETTDTQYF
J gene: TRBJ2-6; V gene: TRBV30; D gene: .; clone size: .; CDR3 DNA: TGTGCCTGGAGTGTCCGAGGTGGCTCTGGGGCCAACGTCCTGACTTTC; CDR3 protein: CAWSVRGGSGANVLTF
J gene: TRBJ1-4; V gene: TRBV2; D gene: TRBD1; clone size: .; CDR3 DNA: TGTGCCACACGGAGGGGGCGCGATGAAAAACTGTTTTTT; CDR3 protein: CATRRGRDEKLFF
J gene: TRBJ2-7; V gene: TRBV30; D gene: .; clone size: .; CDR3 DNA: TGTGCCTGGGCAGACGTGGTCGACAGGACAGCCTACGAGCAGTACTTC; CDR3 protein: CAWADVVDRTAYEQYF
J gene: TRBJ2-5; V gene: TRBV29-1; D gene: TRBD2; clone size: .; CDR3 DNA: TGCAGCGTGGAGACTAGCGGGAAAGAGACCCAGTACTTC; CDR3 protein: CSVETSGKETQYF
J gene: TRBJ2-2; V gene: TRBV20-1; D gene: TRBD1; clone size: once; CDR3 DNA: TGCAGTGCTAGTAGACAGGGACCCGGGGAGCTGTTTTTT; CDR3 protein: CSASRQGPGELFF
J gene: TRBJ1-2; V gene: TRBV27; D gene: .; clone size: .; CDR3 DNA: TGTGCCAGCAGGGACAGTTTGACGGTGGTGTACACCTTC; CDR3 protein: CASRDSLTVVYTF
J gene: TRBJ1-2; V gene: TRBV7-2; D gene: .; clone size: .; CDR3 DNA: TGTGCCAGCAGTCGGGACACCTTGGGTGGCTACACCTTC; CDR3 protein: CASSRDTLGGYTF
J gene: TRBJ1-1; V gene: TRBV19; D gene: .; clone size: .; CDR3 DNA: TGTGCCAGCAACTCCCCGGGATTCAGGAACACTGAAGCTTTCTTT; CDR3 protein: CASNSPGFRNTEAFF
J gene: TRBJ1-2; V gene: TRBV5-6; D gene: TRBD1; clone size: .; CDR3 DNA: TGTGCCAGCAGCGGGGACAGGGGGCTAGGTGGCTACACCTTC; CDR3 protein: CASSGDRGLGGYTF
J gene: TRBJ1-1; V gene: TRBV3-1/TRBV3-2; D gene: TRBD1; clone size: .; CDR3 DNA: TGTGCCAGCAAAAGACAGGGTGCCCGCTTTGGGACTGAAGCTTTCTTT; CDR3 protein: CASKRQGARFGTEAFF
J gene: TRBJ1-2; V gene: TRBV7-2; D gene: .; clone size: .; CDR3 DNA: TGTGCCAGCAGCCCGGGGGTTAACTATGGCTACACCTTC; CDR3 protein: CASSPGVNYGYTF
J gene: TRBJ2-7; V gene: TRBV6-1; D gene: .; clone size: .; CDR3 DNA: TGTGCCAGCAGTGAACAGGTACTGGGAGAAGGCGAGCAGTACTTC; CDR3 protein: CASSEQVLGEGEQYF